This T cell receptor beta chain came from a study of T cells and Merkel cell carcinoma outcomes. Study results and limitations: In Merkel cell carcinoma, repertoire and T-cell density reportedly predicted outcomes.

With regard to this clone: As yet, its antigen is unknown.

The CDR3 length is 15 residues. The germline CDR1 and CDR2 sequences are SGHNT and YENEEA. Trimming cost V 0 bases and J 2 bases, with 11 bases left between them. TCRdb's copy holds only in-frame clones and misses some; the assay was immunoSEQ multiplex PCR. The sample carries 2,000 or so clones, more than 90% recorded once. The chain is built from TRBV11-3 and TRBJ2-7; the D is unclear. The receptor was derived from a human donor with Merkel cell carcinoma. Sequencing was carried out using tumor tissue from Merkel cell carcinoma. The CDR3 DNA reads TGTGCCAGCAGCTTAGATTCTAAGGGAACCTACGAGCAGTACTTC. It yields the protein CASSLDSKGTYEQYF.